The source of this T cell receptor (beta chain) is a study of spatial heterogeneity in lung cancer. Via MiXCR, TCRdb re-called the 5' RACE reads, giving one row per CDR3 protein. The table has roughly 120,000 distinct CDR3 sequences, 9.5% to 14% seen once; the top ten hold 20% to 30%. Time point denoted: blood at routine non-recurrence follow-up after resection. Germline CDR1 and CDR2: MNHNY and SVGAGI (reference sequence). The CDR3 contains 15 residues. V lost 7 bases to trimming and J lost 6 bases; unmatched junction nucleotides: 7. The chain carries TRBV6-6 and TRBJ2-1, with 12 positions matching TRBD2. Sequencing was performed on PBMCs, taken at follow-up. This sequence was found in a female donor with early-stage non-small cell lung cancer. CDR3 loop: CASTGTSGHPNEQFF. As DNA, the CDR3 is TGTGCCAGCACCGGGACTAGCGGGCACCCCAATGAGCAGTTCTTC.